The source of this TCR beta chain is a study of blood T cell repertoires in COVID-19. The overall study: PBMCs, B-cell-depleted T cells, or T cells were the source of the cDNA or gDNA that made up the material.

This clone was counted only a few times. The assay was immunoSEQ multiplex PCR, and TCRdb's table has in-frame clones only and misses some. The sample includes a few hundred thousand clones, about 82% seen only once; the top ten take around 4.5%. The sample was peripheral blood. This TCR was sampled from a woman in her 50s with active or convalescent COVID-19.

CDR3 sequence: CASSPLLGPNEKLFF. Written as DNA, the CDR3 is TGTGCCAGCAGCCCACTTCTGGGCCCTAATGAAAAACTGTTTTTT. The J gene is TRBJ1-4, the V gene TRBV5-6; D gene unclear. Germline V CDR1 and CDR2: SGHDT, YYEEEE. V lost 4 bases, J lost 3 bases, and 13 bases lay in between. The CDR3 length is 15 residues.